What follows describes a single TCR beta chain. Its specificity is unknown. This record belongs to a study of CD8 T cells in Susac syndrome. Broader study findings: The number of individuals included in the study's TCR sequencing and HLA analysis was acknowledged as relatively small.

High-throughput TCR beta sequencing covered peripheral CD8+ and CD4+ T cells. An amount of RNA that ranged from roughly 0.5 to 1 ug was reverse transcribed with random hexamers. Amplification of TCR beta CDR3 spanned 54 Vbeta and 13 Jbeta via immunoSEQ multiplex PCR. TCRdb processed the immunoSEQ multiplex PCR reads anew with MiXCR; each CDR3 protein has one entry. The sample contains a few hundred thousand distinct CDR3 sequences, almost 85% of which appear only once. J lost 2 bases, V lost 5 bases, and 16 bases had no gene match. This CDR3 has 17 residues. Germline loops: CDR1 DFQATT, CDR2 SNEGSKA (reference sequence).

The sequencing input was CD8+ T cells from PBMCs. This chain connects TRBV20-1 to TRBJ2-7; 9 positions match TRBD1. The TCR sequence derives from a human donor with multiple sclerosis. The CDR3 here is CSARPITGTGWAYEQYF. In nucleotides, the CDR3 is TGCAGTGCTCGCCCCATTACCGGGACAGGGTGGGCCTACGAGCAGTACTTC.